This T cell receptor (beta chain) came from a study of blood T cell repertoires in COVID-19. About the research overall: In each case, the material was cDNA or gDNA derived from T cells, B-cell-depleted T cells, or PBMCs.

Original methodology: Amplification from reference gene primers served as the basis for estimated nucleated cell counts. TCRdb's table, derived via immunoSEQ multiplex PCR, lists solely in-frame clones and lacks some. The V and J calls and clone size come from that table; D and trimming were worked out from the DNA. The sample has 250,000 to 350,000 clones; roughly nine tenths are singletons. Those enrolled, adults aged about 18 to 89 years, came from around 25 US areas. Resolution of symptoms, clearance, or two negative PCRs was present in recovered Cohort 3 donors. The CDR3 totals 15 residues. The germline gives CDR1 MNHEY, CDR2 SVGAGI. V was trimmed by 7 bases and J by 0 bases, leaving 13 bases between them.

V usage is TRBV6-5 and J usage is TRBJ1-5; TRBD1 is a possible D gene (6 bases). The material sequenced was PBMCs or T cells enriched from blood (not recorded which). The clonotype originates from a woman in her late teens or twenties who had recovered from COVID-19. The CDR3 DNA reads as TGTGCCAGCACCCCCGGACAGTATAGCAATCAGCCCCAGCATTTT. This sequence encodes CASTPGQYSNQPQHF.